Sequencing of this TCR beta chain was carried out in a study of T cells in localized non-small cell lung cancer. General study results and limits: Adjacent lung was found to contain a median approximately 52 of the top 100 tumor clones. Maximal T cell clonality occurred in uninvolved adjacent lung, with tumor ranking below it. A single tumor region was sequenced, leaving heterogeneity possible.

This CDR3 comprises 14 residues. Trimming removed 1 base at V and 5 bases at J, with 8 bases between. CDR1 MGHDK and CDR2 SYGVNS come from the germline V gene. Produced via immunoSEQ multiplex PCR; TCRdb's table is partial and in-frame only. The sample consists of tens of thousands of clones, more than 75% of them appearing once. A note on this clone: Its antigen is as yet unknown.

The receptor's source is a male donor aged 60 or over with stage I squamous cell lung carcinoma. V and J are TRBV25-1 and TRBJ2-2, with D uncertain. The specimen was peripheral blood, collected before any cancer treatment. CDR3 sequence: CASSESRKTGELFF. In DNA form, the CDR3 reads TGTGCCAGCAGTGAATCTAGGAAGACCGGGGAGCTGTTTTTT.